This note documents a single T cell receptor beta chain sequence. As yet, its antigen is unknown. Use of 60 Vbeta and 13 Jbeta primers characterized the PCR. Clones were read by immunoSEQ multiplex PCR, and TCRdb kept only the in-frame ones, dropping some. The sample is made up of some 120,000 clones, and the top ten hold 3.7% of it. The data were obtained in a study of cytomegalovirus exposure and HLA in healthy donors. V was shortened by 2 bases and J by 0 bases, with 10 bases between the two germline ends. The CDR3 is 16 residues long. Germline CDR1 is WNHNN and CDR2 is SYGVQD (reference sequence). The study's findings and limits: It was likely that a cluster of highly shared sequence variants was a sequencing artifact.

The sequencing sample was made of PBMCs. J is TRBJ1-4 and V is TRBV10-1; D is possibly TRBD1 (5 bases). The receptor comes from a man younger than 40 in good health and CMV-seronegative. In nucleotides, the CDR3 is TGCGCCAGCAGTGAGGTTTGGGGCTCAACTAATGAAAAACTGTTTTTT. Residues: CASSEVWGSTNEKLFF.